This TCR beta chain was sequenced in a study of blood T cell repertoires in COVID-19. Study-level information: PBMCs, B-cell-depleted T cells, or T cells provided the cDNA or gDNA that made up the material.

Per the original data handling: Amplification from reference gene primers served as the basis for estimated nucleated cell counts. TCRdb keeps only in-frame clones here, not all; method: immunoSEQ multiplex PCR. V, J and clone size reflect that table, while D and trimming were determined from the DNA. The data show roughly 240,000 clones, with 88% seen just once and about 2.3% held by the top ten. Living in roughly 25 US areas, the participants were between roughly 18 and 89 years of age. There are 16 residues in the CDR3. From germline, CDR1 is LGHDT and CDR2 YNNKEL (reference sequence). Trimming at V came to 3 bases and at J to 6 bases, leaving 5 bases not matched to a gene.

Specimen: PBMCs or T cells enriched from blood (not recorded which). V gene TRBV3-1 (or the pseudogene TRBV3-2) combines with J gene TRBJ2-1; 13 nucleotides line up with TRBD2. This receptor was obtained from a woman aged 35 to 49 with acute COVID-19. In DNA, the CDR3 is TGTGCCAGCAGCCACAGGACTAGCGGGAGAGGCAATGAGCAGTTCTTC. This translates into CASSHRTSGRGNEQFF.